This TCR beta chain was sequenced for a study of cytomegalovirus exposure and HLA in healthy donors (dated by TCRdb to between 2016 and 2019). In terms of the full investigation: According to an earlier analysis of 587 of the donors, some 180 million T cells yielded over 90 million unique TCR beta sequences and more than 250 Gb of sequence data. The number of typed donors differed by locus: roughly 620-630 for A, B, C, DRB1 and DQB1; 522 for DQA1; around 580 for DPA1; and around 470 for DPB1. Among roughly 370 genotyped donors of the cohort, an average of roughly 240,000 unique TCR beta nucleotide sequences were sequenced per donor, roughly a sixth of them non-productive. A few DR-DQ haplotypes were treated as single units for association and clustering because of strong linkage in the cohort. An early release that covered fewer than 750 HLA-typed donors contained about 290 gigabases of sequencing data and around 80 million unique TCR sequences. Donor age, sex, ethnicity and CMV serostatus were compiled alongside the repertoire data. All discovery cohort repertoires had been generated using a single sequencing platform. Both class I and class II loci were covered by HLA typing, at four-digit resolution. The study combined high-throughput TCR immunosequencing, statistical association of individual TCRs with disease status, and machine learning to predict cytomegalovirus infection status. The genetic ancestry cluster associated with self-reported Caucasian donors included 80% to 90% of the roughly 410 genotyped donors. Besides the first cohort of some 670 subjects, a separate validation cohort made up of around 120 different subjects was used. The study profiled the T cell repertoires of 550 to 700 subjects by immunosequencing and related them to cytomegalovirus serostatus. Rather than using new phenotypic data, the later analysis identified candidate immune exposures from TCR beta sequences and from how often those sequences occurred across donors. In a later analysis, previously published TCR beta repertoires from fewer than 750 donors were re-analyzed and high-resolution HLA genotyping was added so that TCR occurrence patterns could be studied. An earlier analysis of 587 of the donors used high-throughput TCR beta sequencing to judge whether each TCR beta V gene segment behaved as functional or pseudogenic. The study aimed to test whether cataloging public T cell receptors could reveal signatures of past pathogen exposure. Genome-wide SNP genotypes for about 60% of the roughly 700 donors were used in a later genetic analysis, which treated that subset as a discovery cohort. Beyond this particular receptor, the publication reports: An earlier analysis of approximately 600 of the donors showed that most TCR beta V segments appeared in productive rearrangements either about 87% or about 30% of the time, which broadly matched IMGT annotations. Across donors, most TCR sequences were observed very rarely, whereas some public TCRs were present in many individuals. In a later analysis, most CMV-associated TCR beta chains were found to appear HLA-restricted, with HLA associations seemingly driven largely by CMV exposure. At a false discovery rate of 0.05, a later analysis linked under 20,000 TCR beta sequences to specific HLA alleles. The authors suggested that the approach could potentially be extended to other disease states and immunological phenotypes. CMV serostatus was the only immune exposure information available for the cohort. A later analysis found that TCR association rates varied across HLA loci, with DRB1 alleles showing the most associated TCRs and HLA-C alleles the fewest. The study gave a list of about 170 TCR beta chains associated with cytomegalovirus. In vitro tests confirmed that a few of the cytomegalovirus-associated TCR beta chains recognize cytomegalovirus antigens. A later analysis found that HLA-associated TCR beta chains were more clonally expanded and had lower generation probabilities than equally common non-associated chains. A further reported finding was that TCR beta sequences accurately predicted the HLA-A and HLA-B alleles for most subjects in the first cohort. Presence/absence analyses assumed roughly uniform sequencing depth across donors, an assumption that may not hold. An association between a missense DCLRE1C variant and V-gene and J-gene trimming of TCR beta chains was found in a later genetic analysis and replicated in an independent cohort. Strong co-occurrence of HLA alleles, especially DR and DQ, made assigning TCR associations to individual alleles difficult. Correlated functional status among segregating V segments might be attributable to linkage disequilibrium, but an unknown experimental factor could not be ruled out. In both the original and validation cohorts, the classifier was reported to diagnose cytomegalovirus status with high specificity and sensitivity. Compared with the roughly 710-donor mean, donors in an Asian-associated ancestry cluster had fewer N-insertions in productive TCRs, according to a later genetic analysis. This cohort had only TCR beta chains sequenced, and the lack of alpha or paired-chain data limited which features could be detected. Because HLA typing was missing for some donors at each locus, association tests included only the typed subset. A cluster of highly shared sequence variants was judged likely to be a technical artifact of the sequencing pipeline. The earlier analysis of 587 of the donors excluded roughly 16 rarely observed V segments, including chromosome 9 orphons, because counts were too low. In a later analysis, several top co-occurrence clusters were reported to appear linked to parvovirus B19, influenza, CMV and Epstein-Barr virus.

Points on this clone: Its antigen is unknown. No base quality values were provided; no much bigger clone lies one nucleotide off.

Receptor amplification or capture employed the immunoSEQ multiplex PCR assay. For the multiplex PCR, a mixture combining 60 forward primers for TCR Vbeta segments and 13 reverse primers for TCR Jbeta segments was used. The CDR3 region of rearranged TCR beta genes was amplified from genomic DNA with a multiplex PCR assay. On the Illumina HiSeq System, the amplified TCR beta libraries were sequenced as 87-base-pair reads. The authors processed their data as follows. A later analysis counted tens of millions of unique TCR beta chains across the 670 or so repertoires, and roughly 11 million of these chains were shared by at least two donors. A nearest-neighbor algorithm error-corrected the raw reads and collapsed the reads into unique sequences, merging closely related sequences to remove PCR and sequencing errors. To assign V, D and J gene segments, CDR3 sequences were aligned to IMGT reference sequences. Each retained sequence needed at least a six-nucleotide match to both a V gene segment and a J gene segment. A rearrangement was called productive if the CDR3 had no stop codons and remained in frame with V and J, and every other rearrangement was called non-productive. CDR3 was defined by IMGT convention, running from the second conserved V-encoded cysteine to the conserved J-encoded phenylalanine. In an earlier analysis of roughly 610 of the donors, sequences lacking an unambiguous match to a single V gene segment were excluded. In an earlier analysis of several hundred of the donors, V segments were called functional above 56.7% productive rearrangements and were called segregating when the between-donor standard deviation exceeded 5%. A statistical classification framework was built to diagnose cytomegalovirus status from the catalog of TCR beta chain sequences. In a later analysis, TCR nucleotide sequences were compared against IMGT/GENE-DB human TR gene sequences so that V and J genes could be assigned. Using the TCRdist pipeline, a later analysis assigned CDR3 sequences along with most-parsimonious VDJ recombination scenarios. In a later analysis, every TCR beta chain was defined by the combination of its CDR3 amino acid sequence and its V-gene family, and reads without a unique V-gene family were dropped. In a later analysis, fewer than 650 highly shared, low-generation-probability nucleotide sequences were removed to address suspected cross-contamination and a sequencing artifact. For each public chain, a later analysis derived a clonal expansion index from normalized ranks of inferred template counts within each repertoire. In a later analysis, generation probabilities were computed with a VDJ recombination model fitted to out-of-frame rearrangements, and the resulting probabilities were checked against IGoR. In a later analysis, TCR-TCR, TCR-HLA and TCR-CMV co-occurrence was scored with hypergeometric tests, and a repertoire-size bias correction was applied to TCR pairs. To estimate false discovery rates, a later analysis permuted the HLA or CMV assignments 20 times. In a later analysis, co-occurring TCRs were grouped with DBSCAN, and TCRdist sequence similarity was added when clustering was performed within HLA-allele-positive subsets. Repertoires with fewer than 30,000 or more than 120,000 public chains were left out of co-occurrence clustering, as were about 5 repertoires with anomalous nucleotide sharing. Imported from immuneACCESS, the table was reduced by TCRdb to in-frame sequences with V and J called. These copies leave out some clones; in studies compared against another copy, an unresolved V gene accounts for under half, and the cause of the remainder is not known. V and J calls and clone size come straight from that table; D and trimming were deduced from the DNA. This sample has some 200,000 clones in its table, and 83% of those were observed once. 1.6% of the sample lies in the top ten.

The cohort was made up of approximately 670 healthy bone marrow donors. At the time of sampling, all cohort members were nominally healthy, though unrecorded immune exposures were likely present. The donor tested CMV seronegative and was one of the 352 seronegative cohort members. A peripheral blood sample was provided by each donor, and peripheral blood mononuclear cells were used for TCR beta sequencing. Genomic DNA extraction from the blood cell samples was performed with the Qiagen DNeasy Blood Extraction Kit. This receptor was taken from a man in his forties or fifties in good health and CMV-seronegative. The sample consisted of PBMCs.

Here the CDR3 is given as CASSHENQASQRFGYTF. The DNA reads as follows: TGCGCCAGCAGCCATGAAAACCAGGCGAGCCAACGCTTTGGCTACACCTTC. The V and J genes are TRBV4-3 and TRBJ1-2; the D gene cannot be named for sure. CDR1 and CDR2 (LGHNA, YSLEER) derive from the germline V gene. V is cut by 3 bases and J by 7 bases, and the space between the germline ends is 24 bases. Including cysteine and phenylalanine, the CDR3 has 17 amino acids. The entry retains the CDR3 DNA only, 51 bases that are in frame from base 1.